A selection of T cell receptor beta chains follows, all from one sample in a study of blood T cell repertoires in COVID-19. Assay: immunoSEQ multiplex PCR; the TCRdb copy retains only in-frame clones and omits some. The sample includes approximately 53,000 clones, roughly 89% of them seen just once. The sample consisted of peripheral blood. The receptors stem from a human donor in a cohort sampled during active COVID-19. CDR3s include the opening cysteine and the closing phenylalanine or tryptophan. The order of the fields is J gene, D gene, V gene, clone size, CDR3 protein, CDR3 DNA. A D gene is named only where the DNA matches it firmly. Clone size is stated in some rows and not others, as once, few, many or a class when expanded.

j_gene: TRBJ2-7; d_gene: .; v_gene: TRBV30; abundance: once; CDR3aa: CAYLSTHEQYF; CDR3nt: TGTGCCTACTTATCAACCCACGAGCAGTACTTC
j_gene: TRBJ1-5; d_gene: .; v_gene: TRBV19; abundance: .; CDR3aa: CASSIDRSGPSWQPQHF; CDR3nt: TGTGCCAGTAGTATAGATCGGAGCGGTCCTAGTTGGCAGCCCCAGCATTTT
j_gene: TRBJ2-3; d_gene: .; v_gene: TRBV5-1; abundance: .; CDR3aa: CASSLSGWGRGDTQYF; CDR3nt: TGCGCCAGCAGCCTTAGCGGTTGGGGACGGGGAGATACGCAGTATTTT
j_gene: TRBJ1-2; d_gene: TRBD1; v_gene: TRBV5-4; abundance: .; CDR3aa: CASRGQGEGYGYTF; CDR3nt: TGTGCCAGCAGAGGACAGGGAGAAGGCTATGGCTACACCTTC
j_gene: TRBJ2-2; d_gene: .; v_gene: TRBV18; abundance: .; CDR3aa: CASSPNGRNTGELFF; CDR3nt: TGTGCCAGCTCACCAAACGGGAGGAACACCGGGGAGCTGTTTTTT
j_gene: TRBJ2-6; d_gene: TRBD1; v_gene: TRBV3-1/TRBV3-2; abundance: .; CDR3aa: CASSHLSMTGRWANVLTF; CDR3nt: TGTGCCAGCAGCCACCTATCGATGACAGGGCGCTGGGCCAACGTCCTGACTTTC
j_gene: TRBJ2-3; d_gene: .; v_gene: TRBV9; abundance: .; CDR3aa: CASSVVVGGAITDTQYF; CDR3nt: TGTGCCAGCAGCGTAGTGGTAGGGGGGGCCATCACAGATACGCAGTATTTT
j_gene: TRBJ1-1; d_gene: .; v_gene: TRBV11-2; abundance: .; CDR3aa: CASSLVRGTEAFF; CDR3nt: TGTGCCAGCAGCTTAGTCCGCGGAACTGAAGCTTTCTTT
j_gene: TRBJ2-1; d_gene: TRBD2; v_gene: TRBV11-3; abundance: few; CDR3aa: CASSGRGNEQFF; CDR3nt: TGTGCCAGCAGCGGGAGGGGCAATGAGCAGTTCTTC
j_gene: TRBJ1-1; d_gene: .; v_gene: TRBV5-6; abundance: .; CDR3aa: CASSLGARANTEAFF; CDR3nt: TGTGCCAGCAGCTTGGGGGCCAGGGCGAACACTGAAGCTTTCTTT
j_gene: TRBJ2-5; d_gene: .; v_gene: TRBV6-1; abundance: .; CDR3aa: CASSEVGGTTQETQYF; CDR3nt: TGTGCCAGCAGTGAAGTTGGGGGCACGACGCAAGAGACCCAGTACTTC
j_gene: TRBJ1-4; d_gene: TRBD1; v_gene: TRBV19; abundance: .; CDR3aa: CASSGGDRGRLGEKLFF; CDR3nt: TGTGCCAGTAGCGGAGGGGACAGGGGGCGTCTTGGTGAAAAACTGTTTTTT
j_gene: TRBJ1-5; d_gene: .; v_gene: TRBV10-3; abundance: .; CDR3aa: CAISGGSNQPQHF; CDR3nt: TGTGCCATCAGTGGGGGCAGTAATCAGCCCCAGCATTTT
j_gene: TRBJ2-5; d_gene: .; v_gene: TRBV27; abundance: .; CDR3aa: CASSLSRTAQETQYF; CDR3nt: TGTGCCAGCAGTTTGTCCAGGACAGCCCAAGAGACCCAGTACTTC
j_gene: TRBJ2-2; d_gene: .; v_gene: TRBV12-3/TRBV12-4; abundance: .; CDR3aa: CASIQDGAGELFF; CDR3nt: TGTGCCAGCATCCAGGACGGGGCCGGGGAGCTGTTTTTT
j_gene: TRBJ1-6; d_gene: TRBD1; v_gene: TRBV6-5; abundance: .; CDR3aa: CASSRQTGLNSPLHF; CDR3nt: TGTGCCAGCAGCCGACAGACAGGGTTAAATTCACCCCTCCACTTT
j_gene: TRBJ1-1; d_gene: .; v_gene: TRBV29-1; abundance: .; CDR3aa: CSVEVPRGRDTEAFF; CDR3nt: TGCAGCGTTGAAGTCCCCAGAGGCCGAGACACTGAAGCTTTCTTT
j_gene: TRBJ2-1; d_gene: TRBD2; v_gene: TRBV7-9; abundance: .; CDR3aa: CASSLAQERESSDEQFF; CDR3nt: TGTGCCAGCAGCTTAGCGCAGGAGCGGGAGTCGAGTGATGAGCAGTTCTTC
j_gene: TRBJ2-7; d_gene: TRBD1; v_gene: TRBV5-6; abundance: .; CDR3aa: CASSRTGGGFYEQYF; CDR3nt: TGTGCCAGCAGCAGGACAGGGGGTGGGTTTTACGAGCAGTACTTC
j_gene: TRBJ2-3; d_gene: .; v_gene: TRBV7-2; abundance: once; CDR3aa: CAGRGGMDTQYF; CDR3nt: TGTGCCGGGCGAGGGGGAATGGATACGCAGTATTTT
j_gene: TRBJ1-2; d_gene: .; v_gene: TRBV3-1/TRBV3-2; abundance: .; CDR3aa: CASSQDDGTPHHGYTF; CDR3nt: TGTGCCAGCAGCCAAGATGATGGGACTCCCCACCATGGCTACACCTTC
j_gene: TRBJ1-5; d_gene: .; v_gene: TRBV19; abundance: few; CDR3aa: CASSPGGSNQPQHF; CDR3nt: TGTGCCAGTAGTCCCGGGGGGAGCAATCAGCCCCAGCATTTT
j_gene: TRBJ1-3; d_gene: .; v_gene: TRBV5-1; abundance: .; CDR3aa: CASSPDRPSGNTIYF; CDR3nt: TGCGCCAGCAGCCCCGACAGGCCCTCTGGAAACACCATATATTTT
j_gene: TRBJ2-1; d_gene: TRBD2; v_gene: TRBV7-2; abundance: .; CDR3aa: CASSQGLAGNIYNEQFF; CDR3nt: TGTGCCAGCAGCCAGGGACTAGCGGGGAACATTTACAATGAGCAGTTCTTC
j_gene: TRBJ2-7; d_gene: TRBD1; v_gene: TRBV19; abundance: .; CDR3aa: CASSKDRGQAQYF; CDR3nt: TGTGCCAGTAGTAAGGACAGGGGGCAAGCGCAGTACTTC
j_gene: TRBJ2-1; d_gene: .; v_gene: TRBV27; abundance: .; CDR3aa: CASSFTGDHGGNEQFF; CDR3nt: TGTGCCAGCAGCTTTACAGGGGACCATGGGGGGAATGAGCAGTTCTTC
j_gene: TRBJ2-1; d_gene: TRBD2; v_gene: TRBV20-1; abundance: .; CDR3aa: CSPGRDEQFF; CDR3nt: TGCAGTCCGGGGAGGGATGAGCAGTTCTTC
j_gene: TRBJ2-1; d_gene: TRBD1; v_gene: TRBV4-1; abundance: .; CDR3aa: CASSYALRTGTYNEQFF; CDR3nt: TGCGCCAGCAGCTATGCATTAAGGACAGGGACTTACAATGAGCAGTTCTTC
j_gene: TRBJ2-1; d_gene: TRBD1; v_gene: TRBV27; abundance: .; CDR3aa: CASTRTGGAYNEQFF; CDR3nt: TGTGCCAGCACCCGGACAGGGGGCGCCTACAATGAGCAGTTCTTC
j_gene: TRBJ2-1; d_gene: TRBD2; v_gene: TRBV10-1; abundance: .; CDR3aa: CASSEPTSGSPFF; CDR3nt: TGCGCCAGCAGTGAACCAACTAGCGGGAGCCCGTTCTTC
j_gene: TRBJ2-1; d_gene: TRBD1; v_gene: TRBV12-3/TRBV12-4; abundance: .; CDR3aa: CASSFRQGSEQFF; CDR3nt: TGTGCCAGCAGTTTCCGACAGGGTAGTGAGCAGTTCTTC
j_gene: TRBJ2-7; d_gene: TRBD1; v_gene: TRBV5-1; abundance: .; CDR3aa: CASRQSGTGARWEQYF; CDR3nt: TGCGCCAGCAGGCAATCCGGGACAGGGGCCCGCTGGGAGCAGTACTTC
j_gene: TRBJ1-2; d_gene: .; v_gene: TRBV21-1; abundance: .; CDR3aa: CASSTPQRGGGRANYGYTF; CDR3nt: TGTGCCAGCAGCACACCTCAAAGGGGCGGGGGGCGAGCTAACTATGGCTACACCTTC
j_gene: TRBJ1-6; d_gene: TRBD1; v_gene: TRBV4-3; abundance: .; CDR3aa: CASSQRTGRNSPLHF; CDR3nt: TGCGCCAGCAGCCAAAGGACAGGGCGGAATTCACCCCTCCACTTT
j_gene: TRBJ2-2; d_gene: TRBD1; v_gene: TRBV18; abundance: .; CDR3aa: CASSPQTGIGELFF; CDR3nt: TGTGCCAGCTCACCACAGACAGGGATCGGGGAGCTGTTTTTT
j_gene: TRBJ2-3; d_gene: .; v_gene: TRBV4-2; abundance: .; CDR3aa: CASSQGASTDTQYF; CDR3nt: TGTGCCAGCAGCCAAGGGGCTAGCACAGATACGCAGTATTTT
j_gene: TRBJ2-5; d_gene: .; v_gene: TRBV12-3/TRBV12-4; abundance: once; CDR3aa: CASSLQETQYF; CDR3nt: TGTGCCAGCAGTTTACAGGAGACCCAGTACTTC
j_gene: TRBJ2-1; d_gene: .; v_gene: TRBV30; abundance: once; CDR3aa: CAWSEFRSSSYNEQFF; CDR3nt: TGTGCCTGGAGTGAGTTTAGAAGTTCATCCTACAATGAGCAGTTCTTC
j_gene: TRBJ2-2; d_gene: TRBD2; v_gene: TRBV2; abundance: once; CDR3aa: CATTASGGRGGELFF; CDR3nt: TGTGCTACAACGGCTAGCGGGGGGCGTGGCGGGGAGCTGTTTTTT
j_gene: TRBJ2-5; d_gene: TRBD2; v_gene: TRBV24-1; abundance: .; CDR3aa: CATSDLGLAGETQYF; CDR3nt: TGTGCCACCAGTGATTTAGGGCTAGCGGGAGAGACCCAGTACTTC
j_gene: TRBJ2-2; d_gene: .; v_gene: TRBV27; abundance: .; CDR3aa: CASSSHGGGELFF; CDR3nt: TGTGCCAGCAGTTCCCACGGGGGCGGGGAGCTGTTTTTT
j_gene: TRBJ1-6; d_gene: TRBD1; v_gene: TRBV11-3; abundance: .; CDR3aa: CASSARTGFGSPLHF; CDR3nt: TGTGCCAGCAGCGCTCGGACAGGGTTCGGTTCACCCCTCCACTTT
j_gene: TRBJ1-2; d_gene: TRBD1; v_gene: TRBV11-3; abundance: .; CDR3aa: CASSLSGRGHGYTF; CDR3nt: TGTGCCAGCAGCTTATCGGGCAGGGGGCACGGCTACACCTTC
j_gene: TRBJ1-5; d_gene: TRBD1; v_gene: TRBV5-6; abundance: few; CDR3aa: CASSQRQGHQPQHF; CDR3nt: TGTGCCAGCAGCCAGAGACAGGGTCATCAGCCCCAGCATTTT
j_gene: TRBJ1-5; d_gene: .; v_gene: TRBV5-6; abundance: .; CDR3aa: CASSFGTYQPQHF; CDR3nt: TGTGCCAGCAGCTTCGGGACTTATCAGCCCCAGCATTTT
j_gene: TRBJ2-3; d_gene: TRBD1; v_gene: TRBV6-6; abundance: .; CDR3aa: CASSYGDRGIDTQYF; CDR3nt: TGTGCCAGCAGTTACGGGGACAGGGGAATAGATACGCAGTATTTT
j_gene: TRBJ2-1; d_gene: TRBD2; v_gene: TRBV7-2; abundance: .; CDR3aa: CASSAASGSGWNEQFF; CDR3nt: TGTGCCAGCAGCGCGGCTAGCGGGAGTGGTTGGAATGAGCAGTTCTTC
j_gene: TRBJ2-1; d_gene: TRBD2; v_gene: TRBV7-2; abundance: .; CDR3aa: CASSSGLAGVNEQFF; CDR3nt: TGTGCCAGCAGCTCGGGACTAGCGGGAGTTAATGAGCAGTTCTTC
j_gene: TRBJ2-2; d_gene: TRBD2; v_gene: TRBV19; abundance: once; CDR3aa: CASTMRSAGGNTGELFF; CDR3nt: TGTGCCAGTACAATGAGGTCGGCGGGAGGGAACACCGGGGAGCTGTTTTTT
j_gene: TRBJ1-2; d_gene: TRBD1; v_gene: TRBV18; abundance: .; CDR3aa: CASSPGTGIGYGYTF; CDR3nt: TGTGCCAGCTCACCCGGGACAGGGATAGGGTATGGCTACACCTTC
j_gene: TRBJ1-2; d_gene: TRBD1; v_gene: TRBV23-1; abundance: .; CDR3aa: CASRCPQGARGYTF; CDR3nt: TGCGCCAGCAGATGCCCCCAGGGGGCGCGGGGCTACACCTTC
j_gene: TRBJ2-5; d_gene: TRBD2; v_gene: TRBV6-6; abundance: .; CDR3aa: CASSYSASGGQETQYF; CDR3nt: TGTGCCAGCAGTTACTCGGCCAGCGGGGGACAAGAGACCCAGTACTTC
j_gene: TRBJ1-6; d_gene: .; v_gene: TRBV18; abundance: .; CDR3aa: CASSPKRARNRTYNSPLHF; CDR3nt: TGTGCCAGCTCACCAAAGCGGGCCAGGAACAGGACTTATAATTCACCCCTCCACTTT
j_gene: TRBJ1-4; d_gene: TRBD1; v_gene: TRBV6-5; abundance: .; CDR3aa: CASSFRTGGNEKLFF; CDR3nt: TGTGCCAGCAGTTTCCGGACAGGAGGAAATGAAAAACTGTTTTTT
j_gene: TRBJ1-2; d_gene: .; v_gene: TRBV7-2; abundance: .; CDR3aa: CASSLESGVYGYTF; CDR3nt: TGTGCCAGCAGCTTAGAATCGGGGGTCTATGGCTACACCTTC